Following are 19 T cell receptor beta chains from one sample sequenced in a study of blood T cell repertoires in COVID-19. Produced via immunoSEQ multiplex PCR; TCRdb's table is partial and in-frame only. The data contain about 310,000 clones, about 85% of them singletons. Sequences were obtained from peripheral blood. These receptors all come from a man aged 18 to 30 with active or convalescent COVID-19.

The rearrangement links TRBV9 to TRBJ2-6; 8 bases map to TRBD2. Per the germline V gene, CDR1 is SGDLS and CDR2 is YYNGEE. The J segment lost 0 bases and the V segment lost 4 bases, leaving 9 bases of the junction unmatched. The CDR3 length is 18 residues. This CDR3 is CASSSTPGGDSGANVLTF. CDR3 in DNA: TGTGCCAGCAGCTCTACTCCGGGAGGGGACTCTGGGGCCAACGTCCTGACTTTC. Full variable domain (rest looked up from reference TRBV9 and TRBJ2-6): DSGVTQTPKHLITATGQRVTLRCSPRSGDLSVYWYQQSLDQGLQFLIQYYNGEERAKGNILERFSAQQFPDLHSELNLSSLELGDSALYFCASSSTPGGDSGANVLTFGAGSRLTVL.

The V gene is TRBV4-3, the J gene TRBJ1-1, with a weak D call TRBD1 (5 bases). CDR3 size: 15 residues. Germline CDR1 reads LGHNA; CDR2 reads YSLEER. The V end was cut by 0 bases, the J end by 3 bases, with 11 bases between. The CDR3 bases are TGCGCCAGCAGCCAAGATAGTGGGGGGTACACTGAAGCTTTCTTT. Protein: CASSQDSGGYTEAFF.

The genes are TRBV24-1 and TRBJ2-3, with TRBD1 matching 9 bases. The CDR3 covers 16 residues. CDR1 and CDR2 (germline): KGHDR, SFDVKD. Trimming at V came to 5 bases and at J to 6 bases, leaving 11 bases not matched to a gene. The CDR3 sequence is CATSAYRTGVVDTQYF. The CDR3, as DNA: TGTGCCACCAGTGCCTACAGGACAGGGGTGGTGGATACGCAGTATTTT.

The chain is built from TRBV19 and TRBJ1-3, with D hard to call. This CDR3 has 11 residues. Germline-derived CDR1 and CDR2 are LNHDA and SQIVND (reference sequence). V was clipped by 10 bases and J by 4 bases, with 8 bases between them. In nucleotides, the CDR3 is TGTGCCACCCTTCTAGGAAACACCATATATTTT. It codes for CATLLGNTIYF. The whole variable domain, filled in from reference TRBV19 and TRBJ1-3, reads DGGITQSPKYLFRKEGQNVTLSCEQNLNHDAMYWYRQDPGQGLRLIYYSQIVNDFQKGDIAEGYSVSREKKESFPLTVTSAQKNPTAFYLCATLLGNTIYFGEGSWLTVV.

The chain employs TRBV19 and TRBJ1-1; no firm D call. CDR1 and CDR2 (germline): LNHDA, SQIVND (reference sequence). V lost 2 bases, J lost 3 bases, and 16 bases lay in between. The CDR3 is 16 amino acids. CDR3 protein: CASSIKVESGDTEAFF. The CDR3 DNA is TGTGCCAGTAGTATAAAAGTCGAGTCCGGGGACACTGAAGCTTTCTTT.

With respect to this clone: Other DNA sequences in this sample translate to the same CDR3. The V call is TRBV2, the J call TRBJ2-5; 10 bases align to TRBD2. Germline V gene data show CDR1 as SNHLY and CDR2 as FYNNEI. V dropped 6 bases and J dropped 2; count of bases not matched to a gene: 0. The CDR3 length is 13 residues. CDR3 in DNA: TGTGCCAGCAGACTAGCGGGACAAGAGACCCAGTACTTC. This sequence encodes CASRLAGQETQYF. Filled out from reference TRBV2 and TRBJ2-5, the complete variable domain reads EPEVTQTPSHQVTQMGQEVILRCVPISNHLYFYWYRQILGQKVEFLVSFYNNEISEKSEIFDDQFSVERPDGSNFTLKIRSTKLEDSAMYFCASRLAGQETQYFGPGTRLLVL.

This clone came up a few times. The chain is built from TRBV10-3 and TRBJ2-5; 7 nucleotides match TRBD2. From germline, CDR1 is ENHRY and CDR2 SYGVKD. The CDR3 is made up of 19 amino acids. V gave up 6 bases and J gave up 0 bases; unmatched junction bases: 19. The CDR3 DNA reads as TGTGCCATCAGCGGGGAGGGCGGGCCCGGCAATTCCAACCAAGAGACCCAGTACTTC. This translates into CAISGEGGPGNSNQETQYF.

The genes are TRBV20-1 and TRBJ2-7; 7 positions agree with TRBD1. The V gene end was trimmed by 3 bases and the J gene end by 3 bases; junction bases not matched to a gene: 5. Per the germline V gene, CDR1 is DFQATT and CDR2 is SNEGSKA (reference sequence). This CDR3 comprises 13 residues. DNA for the CDR3: TGCAGTGCTAGTCGGGGACAGTACTACGAGCAGTACTTC. Translating it yields CSASRGQYYEQYF.

The chain combines TRBV12-3 or TRBV12-4 with TRBJ1-1; possible D gene TRBD1, 5 bases. This CDR3 is built from 13 residues. The germline V and J ends were trimmed by 3 bases and 6 bases, with 11 bases remaining between them. The CDR3: CASSFIRGAEAFF. DNA for the CDR3: TGTGCCAGCAGTTTTATTAGGGGTGCTGAAGCTTTCTTT.

This clone was seen a few times. The gene calls are TRBV7-9 and TRBJ1-6; D perhaps matches TRBD1 (6 bases). Trimming took off 7 bases at V and 5 bases at J, with 12 bases between the two ends. This CDR3 has 14 amino acids. CDR1 and CDR2 (germline): SEHNR, FQNEAQ (reference sequence). In DNA, the CDR3 is TGTGCCAGCACCGCCACAGGGAATAATTCACCCCTCCACTTT. This sequence encodes CASTATGNNSPLHF. Together with reference TRBV7-9 and TRBJ1-6, the CDR3 gives the full variable domain: DTGVSQNPRHKITKRGQNVTFRCDPISEHNRLYWYRQTLGQGPEFLTYFQNEAQLEKSRLLSDRFSAERPKGSFSTLEIQRTEQGDSAMYLCASTATGNNSPLHFGNGTRLTVT.

This rearrangement joins TRBV6-5 to TRBJ2-5; 10 bases are a match to TRBD2. The ends lost 6 bases at V and 6 bases at J; junction bases unmatched: 10. The length of the CDR3 is 15 residues. Germline V gives CDR1 MNHEY, CDR2 SVGAGI. CDR3 DNA sequence: TGTGCCAGCAGCGTCGGGCTAGCGGGGGCCAAGACCCAGTACTTC. It codes for CASSVGLAGAKTQYF.

This sequence joins TRBV20-1 and TRBJ2-3; 9 bases match TRBD2. After removal of 3 bases from V and 4 bases from J, the junction contained 8 bases not matched to a gene. The CDR3 runs 15 residues. CDR1 and CDR2 (germline): DFQATT, SNEGSKA (reference sequence). The CDR3 DNA reads TGCAGTGCTAGTGGAGCAGCGGGGGGTGCAGATACGCAGTATTTT. Amino acid sequence: CSASGAAGGADTQYF.

J is TRBJ2-3 and V is TRBV9; 7 positions match TRBD2. The germline V gene encodes CDR1 SGDLS and CDR2 YYNGEE. After removal of 0 bases from V and 2 bases from J, the junction contained 3 bases not matched to a gene. The CDR3 is 15 residues long. CDR3 DNA: TGTGCCAGCAGCGTAGGAGCGGGGATCACAGATACGCAGTATTTT. It codes for CASSVGAGITDTQYF.

The rearrangement uses TRBV3-1 (or the pseudogene TRBV3-2) and TRBJ2-7; a possible D gene is TRBD1 (6 bases). The CDR3 is made up of 14 amino acids. Trimming stripped 0 bases from V and 6 bases from J, with 12 bases between. Per the germline V gene, CDR1 is LGHDT and CDR2 is YNNKEL (reference sequence). CDR3 DNA sequence: TGTGCCAGCAGCCAAGATCTTCGGGACACCGAGCAGTACTTC. The encoded protein is CASSQDLRDTEQYF.

The CDR3 DNA sequence: TGTGCCAGCAGCCTGACGACTAGCGGTGTTGAGCAGTTCTTC. This sequence encodes CASSLTTSGVEQFF. This chain connects TRBV5-5 to TRBJ2-1, with 9 bases lining up with TRBD2. CDR3 size: 14 residues. Per germline, CDR1 SGHKS and CDR2 YYEKEE (reference sequence). Losses at the gene ends were 4 bases for V and 9 bases for J; bases not matched to a gene: 8.

The chain is built from TRBV27 and TRBJ2-7; 10 nucleotides match TRBD2. With 4 bases clipped from V and 5 bases from J, the junction kept 2 bases outside the gene matches. Germline V gene data show CDR1 as MNHEY and CDR2 as SMNVEV (reference sequence). The CDR3 is 13 residues long. CDR3 region: CASSYSGRNEQYF. DNA for the CDR3: TGTGCCAGCAGTTATAGCGGGAGGAACGAGCAGTACTTC.

The chain joins TRBV18 to TRBJ2-7; no reliable D call. The V end lost 7 bases, the J end lost 3 bases, and 13 bases lay between the germline ends. The germline CDR1 and CDR2 sequences are KGHSH and LQKENI. The CDR3 is made up of 13 amino acids. This CDR3 is CASLLDNFYEQYF. CDR3 nucleotide sequence: TGTGCCAGCTTGCTCGACAACTTCTACGAGCAGTACTTC.

The chain has TRBV21-1 and TRBJ1-3. TRBV21-1 is described as a pseudogene. The CDR3 runs 14 residues. The CDR3 reads CASSFTYSGNTIYF. The CDR3 DNA reads as TGTGCCAGCAGCTTTACTTACTCTGGAAACACCATATATTTT.

This chain connects TRBV6-5 to TRBJ2-1; D is uncertain. This CDR3 region has 15 residues. Trimming removed 6 bases from V and 2 bases from J, with 14 bases in between. Germline values: CDR1 MNHEY, CDR2 SVGAGI. The CDR3: CASRTTSQPYNEQFF. The CDR3 DNA is TGTGCCAGCAGAACTACCTCCCAGCCCTACAATGAGCAGTTCTTC.